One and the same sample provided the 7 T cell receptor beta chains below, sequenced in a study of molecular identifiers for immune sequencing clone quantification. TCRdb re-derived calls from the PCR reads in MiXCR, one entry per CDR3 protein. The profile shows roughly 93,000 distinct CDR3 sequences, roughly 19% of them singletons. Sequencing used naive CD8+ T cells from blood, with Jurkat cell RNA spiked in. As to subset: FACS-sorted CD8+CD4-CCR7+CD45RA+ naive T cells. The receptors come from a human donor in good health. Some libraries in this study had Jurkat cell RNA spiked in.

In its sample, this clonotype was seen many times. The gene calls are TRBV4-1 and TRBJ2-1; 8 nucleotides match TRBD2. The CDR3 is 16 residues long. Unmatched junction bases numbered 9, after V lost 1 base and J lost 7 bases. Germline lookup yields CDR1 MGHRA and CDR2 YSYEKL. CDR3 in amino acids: CASSQAPGLASNEQFF. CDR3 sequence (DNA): TGCGCCAGCAGCCAAGCCCCAGGACTAGCAAGTAATGAGCAGTTCTTC.

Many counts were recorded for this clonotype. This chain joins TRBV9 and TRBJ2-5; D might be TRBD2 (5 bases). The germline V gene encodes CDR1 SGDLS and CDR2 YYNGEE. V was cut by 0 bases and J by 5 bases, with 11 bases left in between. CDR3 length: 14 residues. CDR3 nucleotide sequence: TGTGCCAGCAGCGTAGTCGGGGATTACGAGACCCAGTACTTC. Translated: CASSVVGDYETQYF. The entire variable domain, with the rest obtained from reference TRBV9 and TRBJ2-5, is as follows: DSGVTQTPKHLITATGQRVTLRCSPRSGDLSVYWYQQSLDQGLQFLIQYYNGEERAKGNILERFSAQQFPDLHSELNLSSLELGDSALYFCASSVVGDYETQYFGPGTRLLVL.

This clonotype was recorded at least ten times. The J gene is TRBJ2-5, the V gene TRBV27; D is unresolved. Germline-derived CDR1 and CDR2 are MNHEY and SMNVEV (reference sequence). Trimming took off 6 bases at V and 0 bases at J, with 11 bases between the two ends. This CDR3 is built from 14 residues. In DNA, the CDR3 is TGTGCCAGCAGGCAGCAAACAAACCAAGAGACCCAGTACTTC. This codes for CASRQQTNQETQYF.

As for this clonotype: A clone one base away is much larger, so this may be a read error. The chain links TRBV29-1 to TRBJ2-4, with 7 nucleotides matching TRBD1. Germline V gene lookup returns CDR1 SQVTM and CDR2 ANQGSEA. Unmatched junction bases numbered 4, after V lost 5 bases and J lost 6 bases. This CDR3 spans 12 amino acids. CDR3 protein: CSVWDRVNIQYF. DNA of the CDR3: TGCAGCGTTTGGGACAGAGTAAACATTCAGTACTTC.

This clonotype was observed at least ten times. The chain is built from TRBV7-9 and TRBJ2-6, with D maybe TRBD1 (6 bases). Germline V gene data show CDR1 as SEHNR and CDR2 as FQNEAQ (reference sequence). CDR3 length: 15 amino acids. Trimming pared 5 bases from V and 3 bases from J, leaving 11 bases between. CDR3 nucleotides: TGTGCCAGCAGCATGGGGACATATGGGGCCAACGTCCTGACTTTC. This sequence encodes CASSMGTYGANVLTF.

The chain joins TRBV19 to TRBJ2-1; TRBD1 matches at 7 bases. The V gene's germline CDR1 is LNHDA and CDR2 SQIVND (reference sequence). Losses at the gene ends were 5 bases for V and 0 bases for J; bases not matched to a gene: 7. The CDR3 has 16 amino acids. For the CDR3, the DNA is TGTGCCAGTAGTCTGGGACAGAGGAGCTCCTACAATGAGCAGTTCTTC. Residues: CASSLGQRSSYNEQFF.

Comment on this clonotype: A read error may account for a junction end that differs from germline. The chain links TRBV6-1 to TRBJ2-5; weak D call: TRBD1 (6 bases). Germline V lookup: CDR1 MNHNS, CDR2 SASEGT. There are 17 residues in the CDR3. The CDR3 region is CACSERTVFPYQETQYF. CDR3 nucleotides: TGTGCCTGCAGTGAAAGGACAGTTTTCCCGTACCAAGAGACCCAGTACTTC.